The clone carrying this T cell receptor (beta chain) was recorded only once. Roughly 0.45 to 1 ug RNA was reverse transcribed with random hexamers. The TCR beta CDR3 was amplified by immunoSEQ multiplex PCR across 54 Vbeta, 13 Jbeta. Using its own MiXCR run on the immunoSEQ multiplex PCR reads, TCRdb lists one record per CDR3 protein. Seen here are about 190,000 distinct CDR3 sequences, approximately 94% observed once, and the top ten hold 0.1%. This record belongs to a study of CD8 T cells in Susac syndrome. The germline CDR1 and CDR2 sequences are MGHDK and SYGVNS. The CDR3 contains 11 residues. The V and J ends lost 1 base and 12 bases respectively, with 10 bases between them.

The sequenced sample was CD4+ T cells from PBMCs. This TCR derives from a human donor in good health. V is TRBV25-1 and J is TRBJ2-7; D gene unclear. The CDR3 DNA reads TGTGCCAGCAGTGAATCTTTAGAGGCGTACTTC. Translating it yields CASSESLEAYF.